A single sample gave rise to the 10 T cell receptor beta chains below, sequenced in a study of cytomegalovirus exposure and HLA in healthy donors listed by TCRdb under 2017. The library was prepared using the immunoSEQ multiplex PCR assay. The multiplex PCR relied on a mix of 60 forward primers for TCR Vbeta segments and 13 reverse primers for TCR Jbeta segments. TCRdb stores this immuneACCESS table with in-frame sequences only. Part of the clones is absent; in the studies checked, under half of the shortfall reflects unresolved V genes, and no reason is known for the rest. For this sample, the table gives around 70,000 clones. The ten largest clones represent under 6.5% of the sample. The sequencing sample was made of PBMCs. The source is a man aged 35 to 55 in good health and CMV-seronegative.

This chain joins TRBV6-5 and TRBJ1-5, with D possibly matching TRBD1 (5 bases). V was trimmed by 2 bases and J by 5 bases, leaving 10 bases between them. Germline-derived CDR1 and CDR2 are MNHEY and SVGAGI. The CDR3 is 14 amino acids. The CDR3 region has the DNA TGTGCCAGCAGTTACGGGCAGGGCCATCAGCCCCAGCATTTT. Encoded protein: CASSYGQGHQPQHF.

The CDR3 region is CASTEGGNTEAFF. CDR3 nucleotides: TGCGCCAGCACCGAAGGAGGGAACACTGAAGCTTTCTTT. The chain carries TRBV5-1 and TRBJ1-1, with D hard to call. CDR1 and CDR2 from the germline V gene are SGHRS and YFSETQ. V dropped 6 bases and J dropped 1 base, with 10 bases sitting between them. The CDR3 covers 13 residues.

V usage is TRBV4-3 and J usage is TRBJ2-5, with D possibly matching TRBD1 (5 bases). The V end was cut by 1 base, the J end by 5 bases, with 14 bases between. Germline CDR1 reads LGHNA; CDR2 reads YSLEER. The length of the CDR3 is 15 residues. The CDR3 spells CASSQGRGAEETQYF. DNA of the CDR3: TGCGCCAGCAGCCAAGGTAGGGGTGCAGAGGAGACCCAGTACTTC.

The chain links TRBV5-1 to TRBJ2-2, with 10 bases that match TRBD2. The CDR3 totals 16 residues. Germline V lookup: CDR1 SGHRS, CDR2 YFSETQ. V was clipped by 4 bases and J by 3 bases; unmatched bases: 6. CDR3 region: CASSPAGGPDTGELFF. CDR3 DNA: TGCGCCAGCAGCCCAGCGGGGGGGCCCGACACCGGGGAGCTGTTTTTT.

The CDR3 sequence is CASSLRAGGTDTQYF. The CDR3 DNA reads TGTGCCAGCTCACTTCGAGCGGGGGGCACAGATACGCAGTATTTT. The chain links TRBV18 to TRBJ2-3; 8 nucleotides agree with TRBD2. Losses at the gene ends were 4 bases for V and 1 base for J; bases not matched to a gene: 4. Germline assignment: CDR1 KGHSH and CDR2 LQKENI. CDR3 length: 15 amino acids.

The chain combines TRBV28 with TRBJ2-7; 7 bases align to TRBD1. With V trimmed by 3 bases and J by 4 bases, 9 bases remained unmatched. Germline V lookup: CDR1 MDHEN, CDR2 SYDVKM. This CDR3 is 15 amino acids long. CDR3 DNA sequence: TGTGCCAGCAGTTTTCAGACAGGGTTGGGTTACGAGCAGTACTTC. Its translation is CASSFQTGLGYEQYF.

The V and J genes are TRBV5-4 and TRBJ2-7, with D maybe TRBD1 (6 bases). The CDR3 has 13 residues. Germline CDR1 SGHNT, CDR2 YYREEE (reference sequence). Trimming cost V 1 base and J 6 bases, with 11 bases left between them. The CDR3 protein is CASSLSGTSEQYF. In DNA form, the CDR3 reads TGTGCCAGCAGCTTGTCCGGGACAAGCGAGCAGTACTTC.

The rearrangement uses TRBV11-2 and TRBJ2-7; perhaps TRBD1 as D (7 bases). V was shortened by 2 bases and J by 5 bases, with 16 bases between the two germline ends. Germline V gene sequence: CDR1 SGHAT, CDR2 FQNNGV. This CDR3 contains 15 residues. CDR3 in amino acids: CASSLTPGGKNEQYF. The CDR3 DNA reads as TGTGCCAGCAGCTTAACGCCAGGGGGGAAAAACGAGCAGTACTTC.

V and J are TRBV30 and TRBJ2-3; TRBD2 is a possible D gene (6 bases). The V and J ends lost 2 bases and 2 bases respectively, with 8 bases between them. This CDR3 contains 13 residues. Germline V lookup: CDR1 GTSNPN, CDR2 SVGIG (reference sequence). The CDR3 here is CAWSRTNTDTQYF. The DNA of the CDR3 is TGTGCCTGGAGTCGGACTAACACAGATACGCAGTATTTT.

The rearrangement uses TRBV30 and TRBJ2-5; a possible D gene is TRBD2 (5 bases). Germline assignment: CDR1 GTSNPN and CDR2 SVGIG (reference sequence). V was cut by 2 bases and J by 3 bases, with 10 bases left in between. The CDR3 loop spans 13 amino acids. CDR3 region: CAWSWERKETQYF. DNA for the CDR3: TGTGCCTGGAGTTGGGAGAGGAAAGAGACCCAGTACTTC.